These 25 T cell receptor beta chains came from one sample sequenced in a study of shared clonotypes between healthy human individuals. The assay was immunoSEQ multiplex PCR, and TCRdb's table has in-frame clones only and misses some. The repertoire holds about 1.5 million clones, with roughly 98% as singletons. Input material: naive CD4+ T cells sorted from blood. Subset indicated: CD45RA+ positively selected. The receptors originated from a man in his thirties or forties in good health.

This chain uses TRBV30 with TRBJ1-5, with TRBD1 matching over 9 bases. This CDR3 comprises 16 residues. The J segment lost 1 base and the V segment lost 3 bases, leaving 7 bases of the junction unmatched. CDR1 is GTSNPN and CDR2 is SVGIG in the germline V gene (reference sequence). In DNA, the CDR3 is TGTGCCTGGAGCAGGCCCGGGACAGGGAGCAATCAGCCCCAGCATTTT. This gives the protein CAWSRPGTGSNQPQHF.

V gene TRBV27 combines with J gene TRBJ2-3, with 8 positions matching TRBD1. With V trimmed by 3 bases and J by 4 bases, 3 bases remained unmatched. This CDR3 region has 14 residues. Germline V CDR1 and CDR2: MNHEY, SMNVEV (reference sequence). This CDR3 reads CASSFDRGADTQYF. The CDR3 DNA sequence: TGTGCCAGCAGTTTCGACAGGGGCGCAGATACGCAGTATTTT.

As DNA, the CDR3 is TGTGCCAGCAGTGTCCAAGGAGGTGGCTCCTACGAGCAGTACTTC. It encodes CASSVQGGGSYEQYF. The rearrangement links TRBV2 to TRBJ2-7; possibly TRBD2 for D (5 bases). V lost 4 bases and J lost 0, with 13 bases in between. CDR3 length: 15 amino acids. The germline V gene has CDR1 SNHLY and CDR2 FYNNEI.

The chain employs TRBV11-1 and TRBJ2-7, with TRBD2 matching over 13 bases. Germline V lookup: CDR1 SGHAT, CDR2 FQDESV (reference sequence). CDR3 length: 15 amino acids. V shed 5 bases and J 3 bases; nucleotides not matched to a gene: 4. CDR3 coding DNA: TGTGCCAGCAGCCGGACTAGCGGGAGTATCTACGAGCAGTACTTC. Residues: CASSRTSGSIYEQYF. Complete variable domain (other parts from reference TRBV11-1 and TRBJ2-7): EAEVAQSPRYKITEKSQAVAFWCDPISGHATLYWYRQILGQGPELLVQFQDESVVDDSQLPKDRFSAERLKGVDSTLKIQPAELGDSAMYLCASSRTSGSIYEQYFGPGTRLTVT.

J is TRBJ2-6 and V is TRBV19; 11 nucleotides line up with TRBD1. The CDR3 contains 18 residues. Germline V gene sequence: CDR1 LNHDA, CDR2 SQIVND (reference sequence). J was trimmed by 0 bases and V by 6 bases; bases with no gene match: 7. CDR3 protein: CASRAAGTGGSGANVLTF. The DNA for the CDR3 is TGTGCCAGTAGGGCTGCCGGGACAGGGGGCTCTGGGGCCAACGTCCTGACTTTC. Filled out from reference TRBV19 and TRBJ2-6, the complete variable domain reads DGGITQSPKYLFRKEGQNVTLSCEQNLNHDAMYWYRQDPGQGLRLIYYSQIVNDFQKGDIAEGYSVSREKKESFPLTVTSAQKNPTAFYLCASRAAGTGGSGANVLTFGAGSRLTVL.

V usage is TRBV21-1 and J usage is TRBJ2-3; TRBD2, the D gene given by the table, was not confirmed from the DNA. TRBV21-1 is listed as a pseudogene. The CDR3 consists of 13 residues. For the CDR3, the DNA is TGTGCCAGCAGCAAAGTTCTCGCAGATACGCAGTATTTT. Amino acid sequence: CASSKVLADTQYF.

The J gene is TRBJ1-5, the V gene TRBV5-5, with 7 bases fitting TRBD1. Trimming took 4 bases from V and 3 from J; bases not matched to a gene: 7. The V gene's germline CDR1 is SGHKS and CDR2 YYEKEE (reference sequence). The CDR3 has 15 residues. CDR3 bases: TGTGCCAGCAGCCCGACGGGGACAGACAATCAGCCCCAGCATTTT. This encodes CASSPTGTDNQPQHF.

CDR3 protein: CASTPDPADTQYF. In DNA, the CDR3 is TGTGCCAGCACACCGGACCCCGCAGATACGCAGTATTTT. V gene TRBV2 combines with J gene TRBJ2-3; no definite D call. This CDR3 spans 13 amino acids. Germline V gene data show CDR1 as SNHLY and CDR2 as FYNNEI. The V gene lost 7 bases and the J gene lost 4 bases, with 12 bases spanning the gap.

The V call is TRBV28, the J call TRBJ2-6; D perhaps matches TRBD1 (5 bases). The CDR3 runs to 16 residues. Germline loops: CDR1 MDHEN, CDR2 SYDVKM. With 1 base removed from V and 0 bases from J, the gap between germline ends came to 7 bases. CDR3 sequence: CASSLFGASGANVLTF. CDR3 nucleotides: TGTGCCAGCAGTTTATTTGGGGCCTCTGGGGCCAACGTCCTGACTTTC.

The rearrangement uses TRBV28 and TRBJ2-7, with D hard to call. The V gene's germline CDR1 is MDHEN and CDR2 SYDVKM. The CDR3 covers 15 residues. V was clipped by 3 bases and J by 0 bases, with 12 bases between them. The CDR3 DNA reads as TGTGCCAGCAGTTTTGATCCCCAGAGCTCCTACGAGCAGTACTTC. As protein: CASSFDPQSSYEQYF.

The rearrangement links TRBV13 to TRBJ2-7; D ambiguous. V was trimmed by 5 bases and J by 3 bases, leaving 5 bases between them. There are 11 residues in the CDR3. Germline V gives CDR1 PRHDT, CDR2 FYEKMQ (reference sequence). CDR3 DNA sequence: TGTGCCAGCAGCCGGTTCTACGAGCAGTACTTC. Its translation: CASSRFYEQYF. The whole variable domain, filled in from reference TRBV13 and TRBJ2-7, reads AAGVIQSPRHLIKEKRETATLKCYPIPRHDTVYWYQQGPGQDPQFLISFYEKMQSDKGSIPDRFSAQQFSDYHSELNMSSLELGDSALYFCASSRFYEQYFGPGTRLTVT.

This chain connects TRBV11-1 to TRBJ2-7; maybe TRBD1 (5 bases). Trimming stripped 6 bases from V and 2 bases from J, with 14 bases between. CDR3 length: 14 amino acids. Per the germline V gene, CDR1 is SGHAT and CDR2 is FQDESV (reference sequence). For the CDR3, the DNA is TGTGCCAGCAGATGGAATCAGGGAACCTACGAGCAGTACTTC. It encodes CASRWNQGTYEQYF.

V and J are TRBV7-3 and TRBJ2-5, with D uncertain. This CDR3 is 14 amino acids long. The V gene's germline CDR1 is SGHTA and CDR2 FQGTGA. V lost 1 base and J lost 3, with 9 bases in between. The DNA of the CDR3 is TGTGCCAGCAGCTTAATCGGTAGGGAAGAGACCCAGTACTTC. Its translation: CASSLIGREETQYF.

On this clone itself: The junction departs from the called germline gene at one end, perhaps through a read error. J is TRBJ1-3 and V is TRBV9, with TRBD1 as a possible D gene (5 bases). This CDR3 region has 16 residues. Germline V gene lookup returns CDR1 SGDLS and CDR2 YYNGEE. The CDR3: CASRVEGQASGNTIYF. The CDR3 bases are TGTGCCAGCAGAGTAGAGGGGCAGGCCTCTGGAAACACCATATATTTT.

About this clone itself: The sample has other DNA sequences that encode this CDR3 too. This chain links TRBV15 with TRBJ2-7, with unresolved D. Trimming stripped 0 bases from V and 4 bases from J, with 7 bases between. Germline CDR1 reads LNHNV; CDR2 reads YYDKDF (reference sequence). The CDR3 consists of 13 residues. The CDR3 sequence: CATSRDRSYEQYF. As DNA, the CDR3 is TGTGCCACCAGCAGAGATCGATCTTACGAGCAGTACTTC.

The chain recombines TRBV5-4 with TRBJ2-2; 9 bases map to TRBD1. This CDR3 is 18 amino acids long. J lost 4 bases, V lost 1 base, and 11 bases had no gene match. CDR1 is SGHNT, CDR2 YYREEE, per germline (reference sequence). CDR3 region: CASSLNLIGTGFTGELFF. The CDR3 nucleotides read TGTGCCAGCAGCTTGAACTTAATTGGGACAGGGTTCACCGGGGAGCTGTTTTTT. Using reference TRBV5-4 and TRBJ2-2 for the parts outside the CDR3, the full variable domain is ETGVTQSPTHLIKTRGQQVTLRCSSQSGHNTVSWYQQALGQGPQFIFQYYREEENGRGNFPPRFSGLQFPNYSSELNVNALELDDSALYLCASSLNLIGTGFTGELFFGEGSRLTVL.

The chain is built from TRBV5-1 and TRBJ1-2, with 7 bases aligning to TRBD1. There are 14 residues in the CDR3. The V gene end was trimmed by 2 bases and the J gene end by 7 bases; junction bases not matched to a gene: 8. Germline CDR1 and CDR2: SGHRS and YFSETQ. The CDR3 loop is CASSLGGQRLGYTF. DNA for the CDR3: TGCGCCAGCAGCTTAGGGGGACAGAGACTTGGCTACACCTTC.

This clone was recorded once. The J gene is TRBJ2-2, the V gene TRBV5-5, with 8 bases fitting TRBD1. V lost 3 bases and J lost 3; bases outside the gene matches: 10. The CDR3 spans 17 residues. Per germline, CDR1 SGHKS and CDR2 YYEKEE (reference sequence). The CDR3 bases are TGTGCCAGCAGCTCCGGAGCCTCGACAGGGGACACCGGGGAGCTGTTTTTT. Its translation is CASSSGASTGDTGELFF. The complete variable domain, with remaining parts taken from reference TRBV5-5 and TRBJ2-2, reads DAGVTQSPTHLIKTRGQQVTLRCSPISGHKSVSWYQQVLGQGPQFIFQYYEKEERGRGNFPDRFSARQFPNYSSELNVNALLLGDSALYLCASSSGASTGDTGELFFGEGSRLTVL.

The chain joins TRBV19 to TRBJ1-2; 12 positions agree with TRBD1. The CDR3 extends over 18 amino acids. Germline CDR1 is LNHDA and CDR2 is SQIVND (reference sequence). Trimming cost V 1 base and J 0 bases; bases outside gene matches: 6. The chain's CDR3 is CASSIVGQGAGANYGYTF. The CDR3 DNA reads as TGTGCCAGTAGTATAGTGGGACAGGGGGCCGGAGCTAACTATGGCTACACCTTC.

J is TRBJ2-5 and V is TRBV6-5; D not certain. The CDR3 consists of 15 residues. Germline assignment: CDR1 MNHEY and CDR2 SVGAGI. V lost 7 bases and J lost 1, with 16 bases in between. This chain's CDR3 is CASTNLKRLQETQYF. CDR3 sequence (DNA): TGTGCCAGCACCAACCTTAAGCGTCTCCAAGAGACCCAGTACTTC.

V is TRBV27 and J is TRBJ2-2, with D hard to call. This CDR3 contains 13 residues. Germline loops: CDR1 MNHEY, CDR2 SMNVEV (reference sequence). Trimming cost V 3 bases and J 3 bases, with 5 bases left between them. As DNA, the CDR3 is TGTGCCAGCAGTTTCTGGGACACCGGGGAGCTGTTTTTT. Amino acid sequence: CASSFWDTGELFF.

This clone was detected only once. The CDR3 coding sequence is TGTGCTAGTGGTCGGACAGGGGGCGTATCCTACGAGCAGTACTTC. This translates into CASGRTGGVSYEQYF. This chain uses TRBV12-5 with TRBJ2-7; 11 nucleotides align to TRBD1. V shed 5 bases, J shed 1 base, and the junction held 4 bases outside the gene matches. This CDR3 has 15 amino acids. Germline lookup yields CDR1 LGHNT and CDR2 FRNRAP. Drawing the rest from reference TRBV12-5 and TRBJ2-7, the complete variable domain is DARVTQTPRHKVTEMGQEVTMRCQPILGHNTVFWYRQTMMQGLELLAYFRNRAPLDDSGMPKDRFSAEMPDATLATLKIQPSEPRDSAVYFCASGRTGGVSYEQYFGPGTRLTVT.

CDR3 amino acids: CAISESVTGSSYEQYF. The CDR3, as DNA: TGTGCCATCAGTGAGTCCGTGACTGGGAGCTCCTACGAGCAGTACTTC. This chain links TRBV10-3 with TRBJ2-7; D is perhaps TRBD2 (5 bases). The CDR3 is 16 residues long. Per the germline V gene, CDR1 is ENHRY and CDR2 is SYGVKD. Trimming removed 0 bases at V and 0 bases at J, with 12 bases between.

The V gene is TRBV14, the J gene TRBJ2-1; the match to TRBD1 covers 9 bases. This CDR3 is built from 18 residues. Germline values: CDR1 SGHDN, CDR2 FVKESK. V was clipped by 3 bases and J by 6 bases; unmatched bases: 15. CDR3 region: CASSHRDRAWNSGNEQFF. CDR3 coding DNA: TGTGCCAGCAGCCACCGGGACAGGGCGTGGAACTCCGGCAATGAGCAGTTCTTC.

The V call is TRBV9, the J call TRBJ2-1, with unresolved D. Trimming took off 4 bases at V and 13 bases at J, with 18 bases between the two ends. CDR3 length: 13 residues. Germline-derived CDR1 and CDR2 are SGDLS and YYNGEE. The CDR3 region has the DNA TGTGCCAGCAGCATCCGACCTACAATGAGACAGTTCTTC. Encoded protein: CASSIRPTMRQFF.